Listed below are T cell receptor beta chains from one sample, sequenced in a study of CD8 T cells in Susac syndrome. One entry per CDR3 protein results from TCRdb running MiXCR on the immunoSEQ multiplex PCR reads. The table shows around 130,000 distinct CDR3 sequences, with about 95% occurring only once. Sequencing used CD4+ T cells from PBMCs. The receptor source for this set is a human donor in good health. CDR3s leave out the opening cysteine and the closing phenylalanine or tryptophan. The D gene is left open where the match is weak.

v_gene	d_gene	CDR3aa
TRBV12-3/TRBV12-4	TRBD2	ASSPGTSGETQY
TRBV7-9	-	ASSFEGFYGYT
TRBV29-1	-	SARRGPSEAF
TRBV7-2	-	ASTQTDTQY
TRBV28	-	ASSWREIRTDTQY
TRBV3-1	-	ASSQGVGSSHQPQH
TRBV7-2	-	ASSQRDSQETQY
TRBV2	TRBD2	ASSDRLADEQY
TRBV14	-	ASGLLGNTIY
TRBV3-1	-	ASSHRAGKGTEAF
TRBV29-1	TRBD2	SGSNSGRADGELF
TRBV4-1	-	ASSQDRGFYEQY
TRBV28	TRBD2	ASREASGTTDTQY
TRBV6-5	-	ASSPTGSRQETQY
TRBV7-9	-	ASSLGASYEQY
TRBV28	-	ASSTDYGYT
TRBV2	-	ASRALAVYTGELF
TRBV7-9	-	ASSLEANVLT
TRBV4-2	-	ASSQETEAF
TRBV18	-	ASSPGRQGTYNEQF
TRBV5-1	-	ASSLGFGGGGNTIY
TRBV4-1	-	ASSQGASSSGTQY
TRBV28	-	ASSLTARYEQY
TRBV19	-	ASRVRGSEKLF
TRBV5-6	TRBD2	ASSPRTSTNIQY
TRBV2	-	ASSGQAGANVLT
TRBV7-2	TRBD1	ASRMTGAYEQY